This T cell receptor beta chain was identified in a study of blood T cells in healthy people across ages. Study-wide context: Template switching recovered approximately one barcoded beta molecule for every two T cells.

Study-wide results and caveats: Any changes in expanded clonotypes were possibly confounded, as donor CMV status remained unknown. Long-lived donors had more naive CD4+ cells and higher diversity than aged donors. Naive T cell percentage strongly correlated with TCR beta diversity.

The use of a sample-barcoded 5' primer and a J-beta primer mix characterized a second PCR of about 7 to 12 cycles. In TCRdb, the 5' RACE reads were re-called with MiXCR into one record per CDR3 protein. This table has about 640,000 distinct CDR3 sequences, around 43% appearing once. Note on this clonotype: Its specificity is unknown.

The CDR3 is made up of 14 amino acids. Germline-derived CDR1 and CDR2 are MNHEY and SVGEGT. The V gene end was trimmed by 4 bases and the J gene end by 11 bases; junction bases not matched to a gene: 13. Material for sequencing was blood. This chain connects TRBV6-2 or TRBV6-3 to TRBJ2-5; 7 bases are shared with TRBD1. This TCR came from an elderly man in good health. CDR3 DNA sequence: TGTGCCAGCAGTTTAGAGGGGGCTAGGACGAAGCAGTACTTC. Its protein product is CASSLEGARTKQYF.